This T cell receptor (beta chain) was captured in a study of cytomegalovirus exposure and HLA in healthy donors. Trimming stripped 4 bases from V and 5 bases from J, with 14 bases between. The CDR3 has 14 amino acids. Germline-derived CDR1 and CDR2 are LGHNA and YNFKEQ. On this clone: Its target is not known.

The PCR ran on 60 Vbeta and 13 Jbeta primers. Per the study methods: In a later analysis, the count reached about 75 million unique TCR beta chains, with about 11 million shared. Assay used: immunoSEQ multiplex PCR; TCRdb lists only in-frame clones, some missing. V and J calls and clone size are given by that table; D and trimming were obtained from the DNA. Seen here are 90,000 to 100,000 clones, approximately 71% observed once, and the top ten hold more than 2.5%. Study-wide findings and caveats: Among donors in an Asian-associated ancestry cluster, a later analysis reportedly found fewer N-insertions than the roughly 730-donor mean. The study flagged some 180 TCR beta chains as cytomegalovirus-associated. Certain indistinguishable V segments, among them TRBV6-2 and TRBV6-3, were excluded.

The TCR comes from a man aged 45-65 years in good health and CMV-seronegative. V gene TRBV4-2 combines with J gene TRBJ2-5, with D tentatively TRBD1 (6 bases). Sequencing input: PBMCs. CDR3 DNA: TGTGCCAGCAGCCCAAGAGGGGGTTCTGAGACCCAGTACTTC. Translated: CASSPRGGSETQYF.